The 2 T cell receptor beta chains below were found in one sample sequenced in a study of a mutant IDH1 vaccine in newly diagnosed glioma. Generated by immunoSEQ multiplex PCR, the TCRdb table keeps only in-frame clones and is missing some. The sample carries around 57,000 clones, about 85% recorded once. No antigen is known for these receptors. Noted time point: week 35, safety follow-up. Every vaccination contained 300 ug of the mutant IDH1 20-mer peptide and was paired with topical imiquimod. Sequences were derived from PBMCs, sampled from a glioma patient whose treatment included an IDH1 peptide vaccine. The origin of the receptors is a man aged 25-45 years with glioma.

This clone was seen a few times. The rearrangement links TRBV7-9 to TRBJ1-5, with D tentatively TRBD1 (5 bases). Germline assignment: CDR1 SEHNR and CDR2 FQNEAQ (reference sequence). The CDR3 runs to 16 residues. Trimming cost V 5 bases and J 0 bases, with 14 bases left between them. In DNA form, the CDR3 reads TGTGCCAGCAGCCCCCGGCGGGGGACTAGCAATCAGCCCCAGCATTTT. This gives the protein CASSPRRGTSNQPQHF.

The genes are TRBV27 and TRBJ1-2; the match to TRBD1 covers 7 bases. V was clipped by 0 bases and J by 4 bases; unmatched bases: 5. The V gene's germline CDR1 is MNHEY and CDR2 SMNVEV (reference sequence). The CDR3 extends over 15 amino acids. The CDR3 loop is CASSLSGQGGYGYTF. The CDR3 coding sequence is TGTGCCAGCAGTTTATCGGGGCAGGGGGGCTATGGCTACACCTTC.